The 19 T cell receptor beta chains below were found in one sample sequenced in a study of blood T cell repertoires in COVID-19. Produced via immunoSEQ multiplex PCR; TCRdb's table is partial and in-frame only. The profile shows 82,000 or so clones, around nine tenths of them singletons. The sequenced sample was PBMCs or T cells enriched from blood (not recorded which). Receptors were obtained from a woman between 45 and 60 years old with acute COVID-19.

This chain links TRBV19 with TRBJ1-6; 9 bases map to TRBD1. Trimming removed 7 bases from V and 7 bases from J; junction bases left unmatched: 11. The CDR3 covers 16 residues. The germline gives CDR1 LNHDA, CDR2 SQIVND (reference sequence). CDR3 DNA: TGTGCCAGTACATATAACAGGGGGCGCGGGAATTCACCCCTCCACTTT. It specifies CASTYNRGRGNSPLHF.

This clone was counted between two and nine times. The chain uses TRBV18 and TRBJ2-7, with 13 bases identical to TRBD2. Germline V gene sequence: CDR1 KGHSH, CDR2 LQKENI. J gave up 7 bases and V 5 bases, and 5 bases lay outside the gene matches. The CDR3 is made up of 14 amino acids. CDR3 coding DNA: TGTGCCAGCTCATCGGGACTAGCGGGAAGTGAGCAGTACTTC. Its protein is CASSSGLAGSEQYF. The full variable domain, in which reference TRBV18 and TRBJ2-7 provide the parts outside the CDR3, is NAGVMQNPRHLVRRRGQEARLRCSPMKGHSHVYWYRQLPEEGLKFMVYLQKENIIDESGMPKERFSAEFPKEGPSILRIQQVVRGDSAAYFCASSSGLAGSEQYFGPGTRLTVT.

The count of this clone is one. This chain joins TRBV11-3 and TRBJ2-5, with 8 bases that match TRBD2. The CDR3 extends over 15 amino acids. V trimming: 4 bases; J trimming: 4 bases; junction bases outside the gene matches: 8. CDR1 and CDR2 (germline): SGHNT, YENEEA. The CDR3 loop is CASSSGLAIGETQYF. DNA of the CDR3: TGTGCCAGCAGCTCAGGACTAGCAATAGGAGAGACCCAGTACTTC.

The chain combines TRBV9 with TRBJ2-3; 12 positions agree with TRBD2. After removal of 2 bases from V and 1 base from J, the junction contained 11 bases not matched to a gene. Germline values: CDR1 SGDLS, CDR2 YYNGEE. The CDR3 contains 19 residues. The DNA for the CDR3 is TGTGCCAGCAGCGTTGGTAGGGCTAGCGGGAGGGCGGGCACAGATACGCAGTATTTT. This gives the protein CASSVGRASGRAGTDTQYF.

The chain recombines TRBV5-4 with TRBJ2-7, with 13 bases matching TRBD2. Losses at the gene ends were 0 bases for V and 2 bases for J; bases not matched to a gene: 5. The CDR3 has 17 residues. Germline lookup yields CDR1 SGHNT and CDR2 YYREEE (reference sequence). CDR3 sequence (DNA): TGTGCCAGCAGCTTGGGGGCCGGGACTAGCGGGACCTACGAGCAGTACTTC. It is translated as CASSLGAGTSGTYEQYF.

This sequence joins TRBV6-5 and TRBJ1-1; 8 bases are shared with TRBD1. The CDR3 length is 14 residues. V lost 5 bases to trimming and J lost 6 bases; unmatched junction nucleotides: 8. From germline, CDR1 is MNHEY and CDR2 SVGAGI. CDR3 residues: CASSLSTGGPEAFF. DNA for the CDR3: TGTGCCAGCAGTCTATCCACAGGGGGACCTGAAGCTTTCTTT.

This clone has a single count. The chain uses TRBV5-1 and TRBJ2-1; no definite D call. The germline V and J ends were trimmed by 4 bases and 9 bases, with 8 bases remaining between them. The CDR3 covers 11 residues. CDR1 and CDR2 from the germline V gene are SGHRS and YFSETQ. The CDR3 loop reads CASSPPGEQFF. The CDR3, as DNA: TGCGCCAGCAGCCCCCCCGGTGAGCAGTTCTTC.

The chain has TRBV6-5 and TRBJ1-1; D is ambiguous. Germline lookup yields CDR1 MNHEY and CDR2 SVGAGI. V was clipped by 6 bases and J by 7 bases, with 15 bases between them. The CDR3 extends over 13 amino acids. CDR3 sequence: CASRQKGGSEAFF. Here the CDR3 DNA reads TGTGCCAGCAGGCAAAAGGGAGGTAGTGAAGCTTTCTTT.

This chain connects TRBV18 to TRBJ2-3; possibly TRBD2 for D (5 bases). V lost 3 bases and J 6 bases, leaving 13 bases between the germline ends. Germline values: CDR1 KGHSH, CDR2 LQKENI. The CDR3 is made up of 14 amino acids. The chain's CDR3 is CASSPETTTDTQYF. The CDR3 DNA reads TGTGCCAGCTCACCGGAAACGACTACGGATACGCAGTATTTT.

The V gene is TRBV5-1, the J gene TRBJ2-7; 10 bases map to TRBD2. CDR3 length: 16 residues. In germline, CDR1 is SGHRS, CDR2 YFSETQ. V trimming: 4 bases; J trimming: 7 bases; junction bases outside the gene matches: 14. CDR3 loop: CASSPSGTSAFVEQYF. The CDR3 nucleotides read TGCGCCAGCAGCCCCTCCGGGACTAGCGCTTTCGTGGAGCAGTACTTC.

V gene TRBV4-2 combines with J gene TRBJ1-5; possibly TRBD1 for D (5 bases). Per the germline V gene, CDR1 is LGHNA and CDR2 is YNFKEQ. The CDR3 sequence is 14 residues long. V gave up 1 base and J gave up 3 bases, with 7 bases separating them. The CDR3 loop is CASSQAQVNQPQHF. CDR3 DNA sequence: TGTGCCAGCAGCCAAGCACAGGTCAATCAGCCCCAGCATTTT.

This chain joins TRBV10-2 and TRBJ2-1; tentatively, D is TRBD2 (5 bases). Trimming pared 0 bases from V and 7 bases from J, leaving 10 bases between. The CDR3 spans 14 residues. Germline CDR1 and CDR2: WSHSY and SAAADI. In DNA form, the CDR3 reads TGCGCCAGCAGTGAGTCGGGAGTATATAATGAGCAGTTCTTC. This codes for CASSESGVYNEQFF.

The chain has TRBV19 and TRBJ2-2; TRBD2 matches 11 bases. The CDR3 is 17 amino acids. From germline, CDR1 is LNHDA and CDR2 SQIVND (reference sequence). Trimming cost V 5 bases and J 5 bases; bases outside gene matches: 10. CDR3 in amino acids: CASSPMGRLAGTGELFF. As DNA, the CDR3 is TGTGCCAGTAGTCCAATGGGGAGACTAGCGGGGACCGGGGAGCTGTTTTTT.

The chain carries TRBV29-1 and TRBJ1-4, with TRBD1 identical over 9 bases. CDR1 and CDR2 from the germline V gene are SQVTM and ANQGSEA. V trimming: 4 bases; J trimming: 3 bases; junction bases outside the gene matches: 6. The CDR3 has 15 residues. The CDR3 sequence: CSVVGTGTSNEKLFF. The CDR3 region has the DNA TGCAGCGTTGTGGGGACAGGGACATCTAATGAAAAACTGTTTTTT.

This clone has a handful of counts. CDR3 bases: TGTGCCAGCTCACCACCGTACAGCTACTACGAGCAGTACTTC. Encoded protein: CASSPPYSYYEQYF. The chain couples TRBV18 to TRBJ2-7; no definite D call. The ends were cut back, 0 bases at V and 3 bases at J, with 9 bases in the middle. This CDR3 comprises 14 residues. The V gene's germline CDR1 is KGHSH and CDR2 LQKENI.

V is TRBV7-2 and J is TRBJ2-7; D may be TRBD1 (5 bases). This CDR3 contains 13 residues. The V and J ends lost 2 bases and 2 bases respectively, with 7 bases between them. Germline CDR1 is SGHTA and CDR2 is FQGNSA. The CDR3 sequence is CASSLQGAYEQYF. CDR3 nucleotides: TGTGCCAGCAGCTTACAGGGCGCCTACGAGCAGTACTTC. Looking up the rest from reference TRBV7-2 and TRBJ2-7 gives the full variable domain: GAGVSQSPSNKVTEKGKDVELRCDPISGHTALYWYRQSLGQGLEFLIYFQGNSAPDKSGLPSDRFSAERTGGSVSTLTIQRTQQEDSAVYLCASSLQGAYEQYFGPGTRLTVT.

The chain is built from TRBV27 and TRBJ2-7, with 10 positions matching TRBD1. The CDR3 extends over 15 amino acids. V lost 5 bases and J lost 5; bases outside the gene matches: 9. The V gene's germline CDR1 is MNHEY and CDR2 SMNVEV (reference sequence). The CDR3 reads CASSTQWGQGNEQYF. CDR3 nucleotide sequence: TGTGCCAGCAGTACCCAATGGGGACAGGGGAACGAGCAGTACTTC.

This chain links TRBV5-1 with TRBJ2-1, with 8 positions matching TRBD1. The V gene end was trimmed by 4 bases and the J gene end by 6 bases; junction bases not matched to a gene: 3. Germline lookup yields CDR1 SGHRS and CDR2 YFSETQ. The CDR3 loop spans 13 amino acids. CDR3 DNA: TGCGCCAGCAGCCCTCAGGGGGCCAATGAGCAGTTCTTC. It specifies CASSPQGANEQFF.

The chain joins TRBV27 to TRBJ2-5; D might be TRBD2 (5 bases). V was clipped by 0 bases and J by 2 bases, with 10 bases between them. CDR1 is MNHEY, CDR2 SMNVEV, per germline (reference sequence). The CDR3 is made up of 15 amino acids. DNA of the CDR3: TGTGCCAGCAGTTTATCCCTCCCGGGGCAAGAGACCCAGTACTTC. Its translation is CASSLSLPGQETQYF.